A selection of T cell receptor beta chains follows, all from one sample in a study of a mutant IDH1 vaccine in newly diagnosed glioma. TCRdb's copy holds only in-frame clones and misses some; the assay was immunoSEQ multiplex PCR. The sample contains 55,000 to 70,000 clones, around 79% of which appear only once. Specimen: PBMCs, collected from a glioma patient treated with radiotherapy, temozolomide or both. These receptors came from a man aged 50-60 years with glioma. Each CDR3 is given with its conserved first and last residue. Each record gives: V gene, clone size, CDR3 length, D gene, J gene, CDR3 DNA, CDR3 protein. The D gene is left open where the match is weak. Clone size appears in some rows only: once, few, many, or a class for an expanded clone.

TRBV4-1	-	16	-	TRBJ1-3	TGCGCCAGCAGCCAGGCCGGGACCCGGTTTGGAAACACCATATATTTT	CASSQAGTRFGNTIYF
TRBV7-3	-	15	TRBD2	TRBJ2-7	TGTGCCAGCAGCCCTAGCGGGGGGGCCTTCTACGAGCAGTACTTC	CASSPSGGAFYEQYF
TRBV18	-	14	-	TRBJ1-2	TGTGCCAGCTCACCAGCAGGCTCGGGGGATGGCTACACCTTC	CASSPAGSGDGYTF
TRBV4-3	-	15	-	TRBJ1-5	TGCGCCAGCAGCCAAGAATGGGTGAGCAATCAGCCCCAGCATTTT	CASSQEWVSNQPQHF
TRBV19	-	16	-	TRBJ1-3	TGTGCCAGTAGATTGCTGACACGGGTTCTGGGAAACACCATATATTTT	CASRLLTRVLGNTIYF
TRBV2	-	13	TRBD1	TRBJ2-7	TGTGCCAGCAGTGAGGGACAGCATTACGAGCAGTACTTC	CASSEGQHYEQYF
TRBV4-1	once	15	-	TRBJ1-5	TGCGCCAGCAGCCAAGATAACCGGGCGAGGCAGCCCCAGCATTTT	CASSQDNRARQPQHF
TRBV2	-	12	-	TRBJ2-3	TGTGCCACCGGGGGCGTGACAGATACGCAGTATTTT	CATGGVTDTQYF
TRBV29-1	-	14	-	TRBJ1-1	TGCAGCGTTCTTGGGGGACGAGGGGACACTGAAGCTTTCTTT	CSVLGGRGDTEAFF
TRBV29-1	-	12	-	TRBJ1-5	TGCAGCGTTGTACAGAACAATCAGCCCCAGCATTTT	CSVVQNNQPQHF
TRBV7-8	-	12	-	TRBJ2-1	TGTGCCAGCAACTCCATGGGGGATGAGCAGTTCTTC	CASNSMGDEQFF
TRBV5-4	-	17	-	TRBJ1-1	TGTGCCAGCAGCTTGGGCCGGGGGGGGACCCTTAACACTGAAGCTTTCTTT	CASSLGRGGTLNTEAFF
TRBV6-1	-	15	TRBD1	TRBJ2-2	TGTGCCAGCAGTTCCCCGGGACAGGGGGTAGGGGAGCTGTTTTTT	CASSSPGQGVGELFF
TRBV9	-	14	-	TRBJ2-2	TGTGCCAGCAGCGCTCGGATTAACACCGGGGAGCTGTTTTTT	CASSARINTGELFF
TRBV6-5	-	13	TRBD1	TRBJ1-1	TGTGCCAGCAGACAGGGGTACAACACTGAAGCTTTCTTT	CASRQGYNTEAFF
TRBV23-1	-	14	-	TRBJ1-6	TGCGCCAGCAGTCAATCGGGCCATAATTCACCCCTCCACTTT	CASSQSGHNSPLHF
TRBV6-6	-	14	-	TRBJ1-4	TGTGCCAGCAGTTACAGGGTAACTAATGAAAAACTGTTTTTT	CASSYRVTNEKLFF